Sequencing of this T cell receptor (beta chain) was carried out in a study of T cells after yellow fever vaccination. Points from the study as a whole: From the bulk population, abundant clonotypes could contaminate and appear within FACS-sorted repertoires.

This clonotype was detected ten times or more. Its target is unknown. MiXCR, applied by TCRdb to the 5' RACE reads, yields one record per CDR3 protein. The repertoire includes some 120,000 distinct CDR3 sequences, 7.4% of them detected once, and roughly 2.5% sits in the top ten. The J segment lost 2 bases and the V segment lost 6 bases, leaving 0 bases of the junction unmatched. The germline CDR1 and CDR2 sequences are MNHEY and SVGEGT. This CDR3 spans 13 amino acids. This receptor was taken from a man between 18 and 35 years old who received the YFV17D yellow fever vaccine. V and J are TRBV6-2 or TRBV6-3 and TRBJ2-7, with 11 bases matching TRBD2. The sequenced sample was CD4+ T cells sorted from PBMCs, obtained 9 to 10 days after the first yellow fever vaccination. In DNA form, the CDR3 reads TGTGCCAGCAGGACTAGCGGGGCCTACGAGCAGTACTTC. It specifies CASRTSGAYEQYF.